This TCR beta chain was documented in a study of cytomegalovirus exposure and HLA in healthy donors. Regarding the study as a whole: There were under 200 TCR beta chains listed as cytomegalovirus-associated. Roughly even sequencing depth across donors was the assumption behind the presence/absence analyses. The classifier reportedly diagnosed cytomegalovirus status with high sensitivity and specificity.

Primers for the PCR totalled 60 Vbeta and 13 Jbeta. Sequencing used immunoSEQ multiplex PCR; TCRdb keeps in-frame clones, though not all of them. The data contain 200,000 or so clones, 65% to 85% of them singletons. Concerning this clone: Its antigen is not known.

V was shortened by 1 base and J by 4 bases, with 13 bases between the two germline ends. The CDR3 contains 15 residues. The germline V gene encodes CDR1 LGHNA and CDR2 YSLEER. Sequences were obtained from PBMCs. This receptor was taken from a woman in her twenties or thirties in good health and CMV-seropositive. The chain is built from TRBV4-3 and TRBJ1-2; a possible D gene is TRBD1 (5 bases). CDR3 loop: CASSQVTTVGYGYTF. In DNA form, the CDR3 reads TGCGCCAGCAGCCAAGTGACGACAGTCGGCTATGGCTACACCTTC.